What follows are 29 T cell receptor beta chains derived from one specimen sequenced in a study of cytomegalovirus exposure and HLA in healthy donors. It was with 60 Vbeta and 13 Jbeta primers that the PCR ran. TCRdb's copy holds only in-frame clones and misses some; the assay was immunoSEQ multiplex PCR. The table includes about 200,000 clones, less than 90% detected once. The sample comprised PBMCs. The receptors stem from a woman between 25 and 40 years old in good health and CMV-seronegative.

The chain uses TRBV13 and TRBJ2-1, with 7 bases fitting TRBD2. V shed 5 bases, J shed 7 bases, and the junction held 5 bases outside the gene matches. CDR3 size: 13 residues. Germline lookup yields CDR1 PRHDT and CDR2 FYEKMQ (reference sequence). This CDR3 is CASSQLAENEQFF. In nucleotides, the CDR3 is TGTGCCAGCAGCCAGCTAGCGGAAAATGAGCAGTTCTTC.

CDR3 in amino acids: CASSPFASGRSGGGEQYF. The CDR3, as DNA: TGTGCCAGCTCACCGTTTGCTAGCGGGAGGAGCGGGGGAGGCGAGCAGTACTTC. The V and J genes are TRBV18 and TRBJ2-7; 11 nucleotides match TRBD2. The CDR3 consists of 18 residues. Looked up from germline, CDR1 is KGHSH and CDR2 is LQKENI. The V segment lost 3 bases and the J segment 6 bases; nucleotides outside the gene matches: 16.

This sequence joins TRBV19 and TRBJ2-6; D is unresolved. Germline V lookup: CDR1 LNHDA, CDR2 SQIVND (reference sequence). This CDR3 is 17 amino acids long. The V end was cut by 7 bases, the J end by 1 base, with 17 bases between. The DNA of the CDR3 is TGTGCCAGTACCCCCGACGGGTTCGGGTCTGGGGCCAACGTCCTGACTTTC. Its protein product is CASTPDGFGSGANVLTF.

The rearrangement uses TRBV9 and TRBJ1-1; 8 bases fit TRBD1. The CDR3 totals 14 residues. After removal of 2 bases from V and 4 bases from J, the junction contained 4 bases not matched to a gene. Germline CDR1 reads SGDLS; CDR2 reads YYNGEE. CDR3 protein: CASSVTGVGTEAFF. The CDR3 DNA follows: TGTGCCAGCAGCGTGACAGGGGTTGGCACTGAAGCTTTCTTT.

The CDR3 sequence is CASSLGEGQYF. CDR3 bases: TGTGCCAGCAGTTTAGGAGAGGGGCAGTATTTT. The J gene is TRBJ2-3, the V gene TRBV28; D perhaps matches TRBD2 (5 bases). The CDR3 contains 11 residues. Germline loops: CDR1 MDHEN, CDR2 SYDVKM. Trimming left V 2 bases short and J 11 bases short, with 8 bases between.

The chain joins TRBV18 to TRBJ2-5; no clear D gene. The CDR3 has 13 amino acids. CDR1 is KGHSH, CDR2 LQKENI, per germline. The V end lost 3 bases, the J end lost 1 base, and 6 bases lay between the germline ends. CDR3 amino acids: CASSPGSQETQYF. CDR3 nucleotides: TGTGCCAGCTCACCGGGCAGCCAAGAGACCCAGTACTTC.

This clone has a single count. The chain links TRBV7-3 to TRBJ2-2, with D uncertain. Germline V CDR1 and CDR2: SGHTA, FQGTGA. Trimming pared 5 bases from V and 4 bases from J, leaving 5 bases between. This CDR3 contains 12 residues. The CDR3 DNA is TGTGCCAGCAGCCCGGTCACCGGGGAGCTGTTTTTT. As protein: CASSPVTGELFF.

V gene TRBV6-5 combines with J gene TRBJ1-5; 8 bases are shared with TRBD1. Per germline, CDR1 MNHEY and CDR2 SVGAGI. The CDR3 contains 15 residues. V shed 5 bases, J shed 1 base, and the junction held 4 bases outside the gene matches. The CDR3 DNA is TGTGCCAGCAGTAGAGGGGACAGGAGCAATCAGCCCCAGCATTTT. This encodes CASSRGDRSNQPQHF.

As DNA, the CDR3 is TGTGCCAGCAGTCAGGGGGATGATGGCTACACCTTC. This sequence encodes CASSQGDDGYTF. The chain links TRBV6-6 to TRBJ1-2, with TRBD1 identical over 7 bases. The CDR3 spans 12 residues. The V segment lost 5 bases and the J segment 6 bases; nucleotides outside the gene matches: 3. The germline CDR1 and CDR2 sequences are MNHNY and SVGAGI (reference sequence).

The rearrangement uses TRBV2 and TRBJ2-7, with D perhaps TRBD2 (5 bases). V was cut by 6 bases and J by 7 bases, with 13 bases left in between. The CDR3 has 12 residues. Germline CDR1 and CDR2: SNHLY and FYNNEI. This chain's CDR3 is CASSALAGEQYF. CDR3 in DNA: TGTGCCAGCAGCGCCCTTGCGGGTGAGCAGTACTTC.

V usage is TRBV19 and J usage is TRBJ1-5, with D maybe TRBD1 (5 bases). Trimming shortened V by 5 bases and J by 4 bases, and 15 bases separated the two germline ends. The CDR3 loop spans 15 amino acids. Germline lookup yields CDR1 LNHDA and CDR2 SQIVND (reference sequence). The CDR3 DNA reads TGTGCCAGTAGTCTACTTCAGGGCAGTAATCAGCCCCAGCATTTT. This sequence encodes CASSLLQGSNQPQHF.

The gene calls are TRBV29-1 and TRBJ2-2; D might be TRBD1 (6 bases). The V gene lost 6 bases and the J gene lost 6 bases, with 17 bases spanning the gap. The CDR3 has 14 residues. The germline CDR1 and CDR2 sequences are SQVTM and ANQGSEA. The CDR3 DNA follows: TGCAGCGTCCGGGACACCGCCGGACCCGGGGAGCTGTTTTTT. It encodes CSVRDTAGPGELFF.

The chain carries TRBV18 and TRBJ2-2; TRBD1 matches 8 bases. Germline lookup yields CDR1 KGHSH and CDR2 LQKENI. The CDR3 runs 18 residues. V was clipped by 2 bases and J by 1 base; unmatched bases: 9. The CDR3 region has the DNA TGTGCCAGCTCACCATTCACCGTCGGGACAGGGAACACCGGGGAGCTGTTTTTT. It is translated as CASSPFTVGTGNTGELFF.

Note on this clone: At one end, the junction sequence differs from germline, possibly due to a read error. The chain has TRBV19 and TRBJ2-7; TRBD1 aligns across 8 bases. There are 11 residues in the CDR3. CDR1 LNHDA and CDR2 SQIVND come from the germline V gene (reference sequence). This CDR3 reads CASRAPRQGNF. DNA for the CDR3: TGTGCCAGTCGCGCCCCAAGACAGGGGAACTTC.

J is TRBJ2-5 and V is TRBV11-2, with 7 bases that match TRBD1. Germline CDR1 SGHAT, CDR2 FQNNGV. The CDR3 runs to 14 residues. V shed 5 bases and J 4 bases; nucleotides not matched to a gene: 7. The CDR3 is CASSLQGMGETQYF. CDR3 sequence (DNA): TGTGCCAGCAGCCTACAGGGGATGGGAGAGACCCAGTACTTC.

This clone has just a few counts. The chain has TRBV25-1 and TRBJ2-7; D ambiguous. The germline gives CDR1 MGHDK, CDR2 SYGVNS. The CDR3 runs to 12 residues. Trimming shortened V by 4 bases and J by 3 bases, and 7 bases separated the two germline ends. CDR3 coding DNA: TGTGCCAGCAGTGGCTCTAACTACGAGCAGTACTTC. This codes for CASSGSNYEQYF.

The genes are TRBV6-1 and TRBJ2-3; 9 bases line up with TRBD1. This CDR3 has 15 residues. Germline loops: CDR1 MNHNS, CDR2 SASEGT. Trimming removed 7 bases from V and 2 bases from J; junction bases left unmatched: 7. CDR3 DNA: TGTGCCAGCAAAAAGGGGACAGGGTACACAGATACGCAGTATTTT. Its protein product is CASKKGTGYTDTQYF.

The rearrangement uses TRBV6-1 and TRBJ1-5; TRBD1 might be the D (5 bases). This CDR3 is 13 amino acids long. Germline V gives CDR1 MNHNS, CDR2 SASEGT. The V and J ends lost 11 bases and 3 bases respectively, with 14 bases between them. The CDR3 reads CASADTNNQPQHF. The DNA for the CDR3 is TGTGCCTCTGCGGACACTAACAATCAGCCCCAGCATTTT.

The chain couples TRBV29-1 to TRBJ2-7; D is possibly TRBD1 (5 bases). The CDR3 sequence is 13 residues long. The V gene's germline CDR1 is SQVTM and CDR2 ANQGSEA. V dropped 7 bases and J dropped 1 base, with 14 bases sitting between them. CDR3 nucleotides: TGCAGCGCCTCGAAAGGGGAATCCTACGAGCAGTACTTC. It is translated as CSASKGESYEQYF.

The chain joins TRBV28 to TRBJ2-7, with TRBD1 matching over 7 bases. The V gene's germline CDR1 is MDHEN and CDR2 SYDVKM. V lost 3 bases and J lost 9; bases outside the gene matches: 14. The CDR3 loop spans 15 amino acids. CDR3 in amino acids: CASSFDRTGNYRQYF. In DNA, the CDR3 is TGTGCCAGCAGTTTTGATAGGACAGGTAACTATAGGCAGTACTTC. Variable domain in full (rest from reference TRBV28 and TRBJ2-7): DVKVTQSSRYLVKRTGEKVFLECVQDMDHENMFWYRQDPGLGLRLIYFSYDVKMKEKGDIPEGYSVSREKKERFSLILESASTNQTSMYLCASSFDRTGNYRQYFGPGTRLTVT.

The chain carries TRBV5-1 and TRBJ1-2; TRBD1 is a possible D gene (5 bases). CDR1 is SGHRS, CDR2 YFSETQ, per germline. V shed 4 bases and J shed 4 bases, with 17 bases lying between them. The CDR3 covers 15 residues. CDR3 nucleotides: TGCGCCAGCAGCCCAAGGGCAGACGGGGGCTATGGCTACACCTTC. Protein product: CASSPRADGGYGYTF. Complete variable domain (other parts from reference TRBV5-1 and TRBJ1-2): KAGVTQTPRYLIKTRGQQVTLSCSPISGHRSVSWYQQTPGQGLQFLFEYFSETQRNKGNFPGRFSGRQFSNSRSEMNVSTLELGDSALYLCASSPRADGGYGYTFGSGTRLTVV.

The CDR3 DNA reads TGTGCCAGCAGCCCCGGGACAGGGGGATCCTACGAGCAGTACTTC. Encoded protein: CASSPGTGGSYEQYF. The V gene is TRBV7-9, the J gene TRBJ2-7, with TRBD1 identical over 11 bases. V lost 5 bases, J lost 1 base, and 4 bases stayed unmatched. This CDR3 is 15 amino acids long. The germline V gene has CDR1 SEHNR and CDR2 FQNEAQ (reference sequence). The variable domain in full, completed from reference TRBV7-9 and TRBJ2-7, reads DTGVSQNPRHKITKRGQNVTFRCDPISEHNRLYWYRQTLGQGPEFLTYFQNEAQLEKSRLLSDRFSAERPKGSFSTLEIQRTEQGDSAMYLCASSPGTGGSYEQYFGPGTRLTVT.

The chain has TRBV6-6 and TRBJ2-7; D may be TRBD2 (7 bases). CDR1 is MNHNY and CDR2 is SVGAGI in the germline V gene (reference sequence). The V end lost 7 bases, the J end lost 3 bases, and 16 bases lay between the germline ends. The CDR3 loop spans 14 amino acids. The CDR3 region has the DNA TGTGCCAGCACCCGAGGGGGGGAACTCTACGAGCAGTACTTC. This codes for CASTRGGELYEQYF.

This CDR3 reads CASSVETVNTEAFF. The CDR3 DNA reads as TGTGCCAGTAGTGTCGAGACAGTGAACACTGAAGCTTTCTTT. J is TRBJ1-1 and V is TRBV19; tentatively, D is TRBD1 (5 bases). The V gene's germline CDR1 is LNHDA and CDR2 SQIVND (reference sequence). Trimming took 5 bases from V and 0 from J, leaving 10 bases between them. The CDR3 length is 14 residues.

The chain employs TRBV25-1 and TRBJ2-5, with 14 positions matching TRBD2. The ends lost 2 bases at V and 4 bases at J; junction bases unmatched: 9. Germline values: CDR1 MGHDK, CDR2 SYGVNS. CDR3 size: 18 residues. The CDR3 DNA follows: TGTGCCAGCAGTGAAATGGCCGGGACTAGCGGGAGTGGAGAGACCCAGTACTTC. Protein sequence: CASSEMAGTSGSGETQYF.

The V call is TRBV4-2, the J call TRBJ2-1, with 10 bases matching TRBD2. The CDR3 covers 19 residues. Germline-derived CDR1 and CDR2 are LGHNA and YNFKEQ. Trimming cost V 0 bases and J 0 bases; bases outside gene matches: 8. CDR3 sequence: CASSQEKQREGSSYNEQFF. The CDR3 nucleotides are TGTGCCAGCAGCCAAGAAAAGCAGCGGGAGGGGAGCTCCTACAATGAGCAGTTCTTC.

This clone was seen only a few times. V usage is TRBV28 and J usage is TRBJ2-3; TRBD2 matches 9 bases. Germline V CDR1 and CDR2: MDHEN, SYDVKM. The CDR3 sequence is 16 residues long. V was pared by 4 bases and J by 5 bases, with 10 bases of the junction left unmatched. The CDR3 is CASSSTTSGRVDTQYF. CDR3 coding DNA: TGTGCCAGCAGTTCGACGACTAGCGGAAGAGTAGATACGCAGTATTTT.

The genes are TRBV11-3 and TRBJ2-2; the D is unclear. This CDR3 spans 13 amino acids. V was pared by 1 base and J by 4 bases, with 4 bases between. The V gene's germline CDR1 is SGHNT and CDR2 YENEEA. The CDR3 region has the DNA TGTGCCAGCAGCTTAGCCCGCACCGGGGAGCTGTTTTTT. It yields the protein CASSLARTGELFF.

This chain links TRBV5-1 with TRBJ2-5; TRBD2 matches at 11 bases. The CDR3 has 16 amino acids. Germline CDR1 and CDR2: SGHRS and YFSETQ. V was clipped by 2 bases and J by 2 bases; unmatched bases: 5. Written as DNA, the CDR3 is TGCGCCAGCAGCTTAGTAGCGGGGGGGATACAAGAGACCCAGTACTTC. The encoded protein is CASSLVAGGIQETQYF.